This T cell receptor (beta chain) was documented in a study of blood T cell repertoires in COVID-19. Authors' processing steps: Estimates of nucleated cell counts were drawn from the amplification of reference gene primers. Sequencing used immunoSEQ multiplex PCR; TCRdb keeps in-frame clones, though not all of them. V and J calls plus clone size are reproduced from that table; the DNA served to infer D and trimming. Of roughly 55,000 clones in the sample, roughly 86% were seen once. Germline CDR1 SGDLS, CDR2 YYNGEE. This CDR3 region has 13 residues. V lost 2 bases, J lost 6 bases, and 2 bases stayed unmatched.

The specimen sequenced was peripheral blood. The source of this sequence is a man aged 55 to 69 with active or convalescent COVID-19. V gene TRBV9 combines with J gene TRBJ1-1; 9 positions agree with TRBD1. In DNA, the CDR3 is TGTGCCAGCAGCGTTGGGACAGGGTCTGAAGCTTTCTTT. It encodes CASSVGTGSEAFF.